Listed below are T cell receptor beta chains from one sample, sequenced in a study of shared T cell receptors in the human thymus. Using immunoSEQ multiplex PCR, the repertoire was profiled, and TCRdb retains in-frame clones only, with some absent. The table shows about 610,000 clones, with roughly 90% occurring only once. This sample was shared with a second study, whose subject was human thymus T cells.

Sequences were obtained from thymocytes. The receptors stem from a boy in the first two years of life with a congenital heart defect. Both conserved end residues are part of each CDR3. The order of the fields is clone size, V gene, J gene, D gene, CDR3 protein, CDR3 DNA. D genes are given only for firm matches. The size field is filled for only some rows; it gives once, few, many or a size class.

clone_size: NA; v_call: TRBV9; j_call: TRBJ2-1; d_call: TRBD2; cdr3_aa: CASSPSGGEVYNEQFF; cdr3_nt: TGTGCCAGCAGCCCATCGGGAGGGGAAGTCTACAATGAGCAGTTCTTC
clone_size: NA; v_call: TRBV30; j_call: TRBJ2-3; d_call: TRBD2; cdr3_aa: CAWTRAGDTDTQYF; cdr3_nt: TGTGCCTGGACTCGAGCGGGAGATACAGATACGCAGTATTTT
clone_size: NA; v_call: TRBV19; j_call: TRBJ2-7; d_call: NA; cdr3_aa: CASRSTRSYEQYF; cdr3_nt: TGTGCCAGTAGATCGACTAGGTCCTACGAGCAGTACTTC
clone_size: once; v_call: TRBV27; j_call: TRBJ2-5; d_call: NA; cdr3_aa: CASSLSSQETQYF; cdr3_nt: TGTGCCAGCAGTTTATCGAGCCAAGAGACCCAGTACTTC
clone_size: NA; v_call: TRBV6-5; j_call: TRBJ2-7; d_call: TRBD2; cdr3_aa: CASSYSLGTSLGQYF; cdr3_nt: TGTGCCAGCAGTTACTCGCTGGGGACTAGTCTCGGGCAGTACTTC
clone_size: NA; v_call: TRBV4-1; j_call: TRBJ2-1; d_call: TRBD2; cdr3_aa: CASSQWAKAGEYNEQFF; cdr3_nt: TGCGCCAGCAGCCAATGGGCGAAAGCGGGAGAGTACAATGAGCAGTTCTTC
clone_size: NA; v_call: TRBV4-1; j_call: TRBJ2-7; d_call: TRBD2; cdr3_aa: CASSQDSGLVF; cdr3_nt: TGCGCCAGCAGCCAAGATTCGGGACTAGTGTTC
clone_size: NA; v_call: TRBV6-5; j_call: TRBJ2-7; d_call: NA; cdr3_aa: CASSYSMARVTTKQYF; cdr3_nt: TGTGCCAGCAGTTACTCGATGGCTAGAGTAACTACGAAGCAGTACTTC
clone_size: NA; v_call: TRBV27; j_call: TRBJ2-7; d_call: NA; cdr3_aa: CASSPQCVQGGYEQYF; cdr3_nt: TGTGCCAGCAGTCCCCAATGTGTCCAGGGGGGCTACGAGCAGTACTTC
clone_size: NA; v_call: TRBV19; j_call: TRBJ2-1; d_call: TRBD2; cdr3_aa: CASSEELAGGPMEQFF; cdr3_nt: TGTGCCAGTAGTGAGGAACTAGCGGGAGGGCCGATGGAGCAGTTCTTC
clone_size: NA; v_call: TRBV7-6; j_call: TRBJ2-1; d_call: NA; cdr3_aa: CASSKPRQGTYNEQFF; cdr3_nt: TGTGCCAGCAGCAAACCCCGGCAGGGGACCTACAATGAGCAGTTCTTC
clone_size: few; v_call: TRBV19; j_call: TRBJ2-3; d_call: NA; cdr3_aa: CASSPKWGVGTDTQYF; cdr3_nt: TGTGCCAGTAGCCCGAAGTGGGGGGTCGGCACAGATACGCAGTATTTT
clone_size: few; v_call: TRBV7-9; j_call: TRBJ2-1; d_call: TRBD2; cdr3_aa: CASSPSGSSYNEQFF; cdr3_nt: TGTGCCAGCAGCCCCAGCGGGAGCTCCTACAATGAGCAGTTCTTC
clone_size: NA; v_call: TRBV5-3; j_call: TRBJ1-1; d_call: TRBD1; cdr3_aa: CARSLPPGTGRAYTEAFF; cdr3_nt: TGTGCCAGAAGCCTCCCCCCCGGGACAGGTAGGGCGTACACTGAAGCTTTCTTT
clone_size: NA; v_call: TRBV20-1; j_call: TRBJ1-2; d_call: NA; cdr3_aa: CSARVELGYTF; cdr3_nt: TGCAGTGCTCGAGTGGAGCTTGGCTACACCTTC
clone_size: NA; v_call: TRBV4-3; j_call: TRBJ2-1; d_call: TRBD1; cdr3_aa: CASSQDYRQGVYNEQFF; cdr3_nt: TGCGCCAGCAGCCAAGATTATAGACAGGGGGTGTACAATGAGCAGTTCTTC
clone_size: NA; v_call: TRBV11-2; j_call: TRBJ1-1; d_call: NA; cdr3_aa: CASSPNLGALRLGGEAFF; cdr3_nt: TGTGCCAGCAGCCCCAATTTGGGGGCCCTCCGATTAGGGGGTGAAGCTTTCTTT
clone_size: NA; v_call: TRBV28; j_call: TRBJ2-7; d_call: TRBD2; cdr3_aa: CASSLSGAGGPEQYF; cdr3_nt: TGTGCCAGCAGTTTATCGGGGGCGGGAGGGCCCGAGCAGTACTTC
clone_size: NA; v_call: TRBV29-1; j_call: TRBJ1-1; d_call: NA; cdr3_aa: CSVPGASGTEAFF; cdr3_nt: TGCAGCGTCCCCGGAGCGAGTGGGACTGAAGCTTTCTTT
clone_size: NA; v_call: TRBV19; j_call: TRBJ1-1; d_call: NA; cdr3_aa: CASRTGQPNTEAFF; cdr3_nt: TGTGCCAGTAGAACGGGACAACCGAACACTGAAGCTTTCTTT
clone_size: NA; v_call: TRBV15; j_call: TRBJ2-1; d_call: NA; cdr3_aa: CATSRAGNDEQFF; cdr3_nt: TGTGCCACCAGCAGAGCGGGAAACGATGAGCAGTTCTTC
clone_size: NA; v_call: TRBV9; j_call: TRBJ2-5; d_call: TRBD2; cdr3_aa: CASSVGLAGEETQYF; cdr3_nt: TGTGCCAGCAGCGTAGGGCTAGCGGGAGAGGAGACCCAGTACTTC
clone_size: NA; v_call: TRBV11-1; j_call: TRBJ1-2; d_call: NA; cdr3_aa: CASTRLSAQGGDYGYTF; cdr3_nt: TGTGCCAGCACCCGGCTTAGTGCGCAGGGAGGCGACTATGGCTACACCTTC
clone_size: NA; v_call: TRBV5-4; j_call: TRBJ2-3; d_call: TRBD2; cdr3_aa: CASSFKAGGPDTQYF; cdr3_nt: TGTGCCAGCAGCTTCAAAGCGGGAGGCCCAGATACGCAGTATTTT
clone_size: NA; v_call: TRBV27; j_call: TRBJ2-7; d_call: TRBD1; cdr3_aa: CASSPGTGDSYEQYF; cdr3_nt: TGTGCCAGCAGCCCCGGGACAGGGGATTCCTACGAGCAGTACTTC
clone_size: NA; v_call: TRBV18; j_call: TRBJ2-7; d_call: TRBD2; cdr3_aa: CASSIENRAGGEYEQYF; cdr3_nt: TGTGCCAGCTCAATCGAGAACAGAGCGGGAGGAGAATACGAGCAGTACTTC
clone_size: NA; v_call: TRBV19; j_call: TRBJ2-5; d_call: TRBD1; cdr3_aa: CASMSRDRGGETQYF; cdr3_nt: TGTGCCAGTATGTCCAGGGACAGGGGGGGAGAGACCCAGTACTTC
clone_size: NA; v_call: TRBV5-1; j_call: TRBJ2-3; d_call: TRBD2; cdr3_aa: CASSFGLAGTTDTQYF; cdr3_nt: TGCGCCAGCAGCTTCGGCCTAGCGGGGACCACAGATACGCAGTATTTT
clone_size: few; v_call: TRBV6-5; j_call: TRBJ2-7; d_call: TRBD1; cdr3_aa: CASSGTGGYEQYF; cdr3_nt: TGTGCCAGCAGTGGGACAGGGGGTTACGAGCAGTACTTC
clone_size: NA; v_call: TRBV19; j_call: TRBJ1-5; d_call: NA; cdr3_aa: CASRPTQGGSGNQPQHF; cdr3_nt: TGTGCCAGTAGACCGACCCAGGGAGGGTCGGGCAATCAGCCCCAGCATTTT
clone_size: NA; v_call: TRBV19; j_call: TRBJ2-2; d_call: TRBD1; cdr3_aa: CASSIAGQENTGELFF; cdr3_nt: TGTGCCAGTAGTATAGCCGGACAGGAGAACACCGGGGAGCTGTTTTTT
clone_size: NA; v_call: TRBV7-2; j_call: TRBJ2-2; d_call: NA; cdr3_aa: CASRAQGFTGELFF; cdr3_nt: TGTGCCAGCAGAGCACAGGGTTTCACCGGGGAGCTGTTTTTT
clone_size: NA; v_call: TRBV11-3; j_call: TRBJ2-3; d_call: TRBD2; cdr3_aa: CASSLFRGLAGLGDTQYF; cdr3_nt: TGTGCCAGCAGCCTCTTCCGGGGACTAGCGGGCCTGGGAGATACGCAGTATTTT
clone_size: NA; v_call: TRBV7-2; j_call: TRBJ2-3; d_call: TRBD2; cdr3_aa: CASSFPGLAGGPTDTQYF; cdr3_nt: TGTGCCAGCAGCTTCCCGGGACTAGCGGGAGGGCCCACAGATACGCAGTATTTT